The table lists the clone carrying this T cell receptor beta chain with many counts. What it recognizes is unknown. A read error may account for a junction end that differs from germline. Germline loops: CDR1 DFQATT, CDR2 SNEGSKA (reference sequence). The CDR3 consists of 13 residues. This entry belongs to a study of CD8+CD57+ T cells in acquired aplastic anemia. For the study at large: Mean DNA quantity obtained from sorted CD4+ and CD8+ cells was 3 to 4 ug.

General study results and limits: Any difference that existed in CD8+ Simpson's diversity between patients and controls was not significant. Overlap between patients and controls comprised about 28 CD8+ CDR3 sequences.

Selection for sequencing was limited to patients who had shown CD8+CD57+ cell expansion by flow cytometry. Therapy had not been given to patients before blood sampling. The TCR beta profiling, which covered VDJ combination and CDR3 sequence, was carried out using genomic DNA as the template. TCRdb fed the reads into MiXCR, producing one record per CDR3 protein. The data contain about 190,000 distinct CDR3 sequences, under 55% of them singletons. The specimen sequenced was sorted CD4+, CD8+, or CD8+CD57+ T cells (not recorded which) from PBMCs. The TCR sequence derives from a human donor with aplastic anemia. This chain connects TRBV20-1 to TRBJ2-1; D is unresolved. CDR3: CSARIDTYNEQFF. The DNA for the CDR3 is TGCAGTGCTAGGATCGACACGTACAATGAGCAGTTCTTT.